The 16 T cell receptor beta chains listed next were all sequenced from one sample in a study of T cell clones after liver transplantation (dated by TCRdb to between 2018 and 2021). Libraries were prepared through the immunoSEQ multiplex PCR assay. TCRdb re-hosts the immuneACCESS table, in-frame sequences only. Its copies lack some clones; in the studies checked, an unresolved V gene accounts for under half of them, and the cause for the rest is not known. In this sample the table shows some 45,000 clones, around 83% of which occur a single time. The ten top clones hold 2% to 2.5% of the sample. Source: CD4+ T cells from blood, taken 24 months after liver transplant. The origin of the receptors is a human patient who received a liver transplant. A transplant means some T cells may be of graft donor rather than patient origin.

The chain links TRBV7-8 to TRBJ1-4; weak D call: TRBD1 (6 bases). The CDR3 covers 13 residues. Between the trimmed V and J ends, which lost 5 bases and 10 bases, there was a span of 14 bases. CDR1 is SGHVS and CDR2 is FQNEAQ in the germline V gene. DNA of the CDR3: TGTGCCAGCAGCCTCAGAACAGGGCGAAAACTGTTTTTT. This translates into CASSLRTGRKLFF.

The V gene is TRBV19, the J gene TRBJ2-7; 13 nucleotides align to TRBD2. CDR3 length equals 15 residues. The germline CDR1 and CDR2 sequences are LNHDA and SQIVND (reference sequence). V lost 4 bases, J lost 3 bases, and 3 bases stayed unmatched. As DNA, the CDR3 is TGTGCCAGTAGTAGCGGGACTAGCGGGAACTACGAGCAGTACTTC. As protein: CASSSGTSGNYEQYF.

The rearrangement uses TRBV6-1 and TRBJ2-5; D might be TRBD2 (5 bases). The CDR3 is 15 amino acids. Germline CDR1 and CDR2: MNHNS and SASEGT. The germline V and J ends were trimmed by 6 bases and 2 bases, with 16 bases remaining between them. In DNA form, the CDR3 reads TGTGCCAGCAGCGGCTCTCGGACTCTTCAAGAGACCCAGTACTTC. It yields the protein CASSGSRTLQETQYF.

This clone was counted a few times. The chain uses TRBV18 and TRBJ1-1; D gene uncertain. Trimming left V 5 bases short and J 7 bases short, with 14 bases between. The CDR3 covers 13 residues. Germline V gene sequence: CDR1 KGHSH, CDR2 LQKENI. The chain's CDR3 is CASSARLVGEAFF. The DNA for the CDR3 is TGTGCCAGCTCAGCCAGACTTGTGGGTGAAGCTTTCTTT.

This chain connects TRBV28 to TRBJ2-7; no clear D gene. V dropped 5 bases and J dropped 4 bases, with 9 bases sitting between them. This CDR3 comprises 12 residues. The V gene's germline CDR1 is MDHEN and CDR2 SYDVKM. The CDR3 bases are TGTGCCAGCAGTCCGCTGGGTTACGAGCAGTACTTC. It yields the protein CASSPLGYEQYF.

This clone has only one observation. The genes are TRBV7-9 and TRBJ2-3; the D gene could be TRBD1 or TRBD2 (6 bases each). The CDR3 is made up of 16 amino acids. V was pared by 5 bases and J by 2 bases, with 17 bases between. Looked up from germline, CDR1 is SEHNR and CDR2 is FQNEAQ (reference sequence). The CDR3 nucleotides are TGTGCCAGCAGCCCCCCGGGGGCGTGGACCACAGATACGCAGTATTTT. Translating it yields CASSPPGAWTTDTQYF. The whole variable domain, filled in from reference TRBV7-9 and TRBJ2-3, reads DTGVSQNPRHKITKRGQNVTFRCDPISEHNRLYWYRQTLGQGPEFLTYFQNEAQLEKSRLLSDRFSAERPKGSFSTLEIQRTEQGDSAMYLCASSPPGAWTTDTQYFGPGTRLTVL.

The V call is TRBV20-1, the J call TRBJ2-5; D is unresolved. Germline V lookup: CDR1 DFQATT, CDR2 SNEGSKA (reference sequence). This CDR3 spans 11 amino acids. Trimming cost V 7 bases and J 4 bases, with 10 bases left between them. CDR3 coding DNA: TGCAGTGTTAAGGGCGTAGAGACCCAGTACTTC. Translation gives CSVKGVETQYF.

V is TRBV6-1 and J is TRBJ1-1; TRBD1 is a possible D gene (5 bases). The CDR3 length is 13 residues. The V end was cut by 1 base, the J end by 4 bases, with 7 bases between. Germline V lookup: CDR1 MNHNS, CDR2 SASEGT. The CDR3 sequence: CASSEVGTTEAFF. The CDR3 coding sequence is TGTGCCAGCAGTGAAGTGGGGACCACTGAAGCTTTCTTT.

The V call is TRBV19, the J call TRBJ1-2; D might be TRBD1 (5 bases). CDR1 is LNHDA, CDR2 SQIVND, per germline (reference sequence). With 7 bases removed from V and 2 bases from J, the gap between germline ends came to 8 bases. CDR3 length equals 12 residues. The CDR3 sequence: CASKEGNYGYTF. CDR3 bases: TGTGCCAGTAAAGAGGGGAACTATGGCTACACCTTC. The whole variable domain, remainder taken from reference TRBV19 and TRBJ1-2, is DGGITQSPKYLFRKEGQNVTLSCEQNLNHDAMYWYRQDPGQGLRLIYYSQIVNDFQKGDIAEGYSVSREKKESFPLTVTSAQKNPTAFYLCASKEGNYGYTFGSGTRLTVV.

The CDR3 nucleotides are TGTGCCAGCAGCCAGGGGAACACTGAAGCTTTCTTT. Encoded protein: CASSQGNTEAFF. This sequence joins TRBV5-4 and TRBJ1-1, with D possibly matching TRBD1 (5 bases). The germline gives CDR1 SGHNT, CDR2 YYREEE (reference sequence). The length of the CDR3 is 12 residues. V was shortened by 4 bases and J by 1 base, with 5 bases between the two germline ends.

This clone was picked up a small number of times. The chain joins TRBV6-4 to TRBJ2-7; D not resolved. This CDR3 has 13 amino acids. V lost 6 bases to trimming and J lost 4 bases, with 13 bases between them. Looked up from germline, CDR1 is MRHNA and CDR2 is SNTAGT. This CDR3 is CASRFPREYEQYF. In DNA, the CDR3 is TGTGCCAGCAGATTTCCTCGAGAATACGAGCAGTACTTC.

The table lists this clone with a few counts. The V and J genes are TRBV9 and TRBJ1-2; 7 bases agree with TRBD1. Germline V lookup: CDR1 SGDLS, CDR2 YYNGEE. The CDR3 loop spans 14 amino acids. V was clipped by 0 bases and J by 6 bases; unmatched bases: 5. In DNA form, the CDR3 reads TGTGCCAGCAGCGTAGCGGCACAGGGGCATGGCTACACCTTC. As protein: CASSVAAQGHGYTF.

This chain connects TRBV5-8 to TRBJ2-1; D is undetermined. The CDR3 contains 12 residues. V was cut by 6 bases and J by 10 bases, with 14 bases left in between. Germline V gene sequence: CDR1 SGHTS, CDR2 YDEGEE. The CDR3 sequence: CASIRKSGEQFF. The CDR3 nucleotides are TGTGCCAGCATAAGGAAGAGTGGAGAGCAGTTCTTC.

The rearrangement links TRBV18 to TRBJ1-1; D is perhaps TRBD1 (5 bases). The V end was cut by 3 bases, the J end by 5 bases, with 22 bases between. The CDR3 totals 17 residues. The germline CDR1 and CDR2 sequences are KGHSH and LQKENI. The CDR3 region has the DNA TGTGCCAGCTCACCGCAAAATTCAGGGATGGGGATAACTGAAGCTTTCTTT. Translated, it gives CASSPQNSGMGITEAFF.

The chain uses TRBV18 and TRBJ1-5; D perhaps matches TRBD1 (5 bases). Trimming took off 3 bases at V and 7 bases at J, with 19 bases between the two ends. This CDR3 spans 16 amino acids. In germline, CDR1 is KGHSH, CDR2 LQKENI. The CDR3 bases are TGTGCCAGCTCACCTACGACCGTTGGGGGAGGACAGCCCCAGCATTTT. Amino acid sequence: CASSPTTVGGGQPQHF.

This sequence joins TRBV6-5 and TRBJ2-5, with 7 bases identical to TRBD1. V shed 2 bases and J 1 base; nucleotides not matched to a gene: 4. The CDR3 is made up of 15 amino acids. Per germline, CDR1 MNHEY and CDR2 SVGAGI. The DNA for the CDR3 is TGTGCCAGCAGTTACGGGACAGCTATCCAAGAGACCCAGTACTTC. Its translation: CASSYGTAIQETQYF.